The subject of this entry is one T cell receptor beta chain. V shed 9 bases, J shed 4 bases, and the junction held 6 bases outside the gene matches. The CDR3 runs 13 residues. The germline CDR1 and CDR2 sequences are SGHTS and YDEGEE. This specimen comes from a study of shared clonotypes between healthy human individuals. Around 300 ng DNA, tens of thousands of T cell genomes, went into unsorted PBMC replicate PCRs. Generated by immunoSEQ multiplex PCR, the TCRdb table keeps only in-frame clones and is missing some. This table holds fewer than 500,000 clones, 75% to 80% found once. This clonotype was obtained from a woman between 40 and 55 years old in good health. Some clones in this sample may be carry-over from other donors' samples. V usage is TRBV5-8 and J usage is TRBJ2-2, with 7 bases that match TRBD2. The sample taken for sequencing was PBMCs. The CDR3 sequence: CATPLATTGELFF. DNA for the CDR3: TGTGCCACCCCACTAGCGACCACCGGGGAGCTGTTTTTT.